This T cell receptor beta chain appears in the sequencing data of a study of post-analysis software for immune sequencing data. As for the study in general: Patients had relapsing-remitting, secondary progressive or progressive-relapsing multiple sclerosis; some lacked subtype. Study-wide findings and caveats: Patients showed TRBV5-6, TRBV5-1 and TRBV20-1 among several TRBV segments more frequent than in controls. Significantly lower normalized Chao1 diversity was found in patients with multiple sclerosis relative to controls.

Only a few counts were recorded for this clonotype. Its antigen is unidentified. The TCR beta cDNA libraries carried unique molecular identifiers. The yield from around 1 to 10 million T cells was some 500,000 cDNA molecules in total. MiXCR, run by TCRdb on the PCR reads, gives a single entry per CDR3 protein. The table records a few hundred thousand distinct CDR3 sequences, about a third of them present only once. V shed 0 bases and J 8 bases; nucleotides not matched to a gene: 8. The V gene's germline CDR1 is LGHNA and CDR2 YSLEER. The CDR3 is made up of 16 amino acids. The genes are TRBV4-3 and TRBJ2-1; TRBD2 aligns across 9 bases. The source of this sequence is a girl aged 5-17 years with multiple sclerosis. Sample: blood. CDR3: CASSQDTAGGPDEQFF. CDR3 DNA sequence: TGCGCCAGCAGCCAAGATACCGCGGGGGGGCCGGATGAGCAGTTCTTC.